The 24 T cell receptor beta chains given below trace back to one sample, sequenced in a study of blood T cells in healthy people across ages. Through a sample-barcoded 5' primer and a J-beta primer mix, a second PCR was run for 7 to 11 cycles. One entry per CDR3 protein, called by TCRdb with MiXCR from the 5' RACE reads. The sample carries more than 700,000 distinct CDR3 sequences, approximately 53% recorded once. Sequencing input: blood. These receptors all come from an elderly man in good health.

This clonotype appeared a few times. This sequence joins TRBV20-1 and TRBJ1-2, with 8 bases matching TRBD1. Germline CDR1 DFQATT, CDR2 SNEGSKA (reference sequence). The CDR3 sequence is 13 residues long. Trimming took 7 bases from V and 7 from J; bases not matched to a gene: 11. The DNA for the CDR3 is TGCAGTGGGCCAGGGGGCCGGTTGAGTGGCTACACCTTC. Amino acids: CSGPGGRLSGYTF.

The chain couples TRBV28 to TRBJ2-5; 7 positions match TRBD1. The closer fit of TRBJ2-7 to the DNA end suggests the J call may be wrong. Germline V gene sequence: CDR1 MDHEN, CDR2 SYDVKM. The CDR3 runs to 14 residues. The CDR3: CASSLPGTVGEQYF. The CDR3 nucleotides read TGTGCCAGCAGTTTACCCGGGACAGTCGGCGAGCAGTACTTC.

This clonotype was observed a few times. The V call is TRBV29-1, the J call TRBJ2-7; TRBD2 matches at 12 bases. CDR1 and CDR2 (germline): SQVTM, ANQGSEA. With V trimmed by 1 base and J by 1 base, 5 bases remained unmatched. This CDR3 comprises 16 residues. The CDR3 spells CSVEGQTSGSSYEQYF. The DNA of the CDR3 is TGCAGCGTTGAAGGCCAGACTAGCGGGAGTTCCTACGAGCAGTACTTC.

This clonotype was picked up a small number of times. The chain recombines TRBV27 with TRBJ2-7, with a possible D match to TRBD1 (6 bases). V was trimmed by 10 bases and J by 4 bases, leaving 23 bases between them. The CDR3 has 15 residues. The germline V gene has CDR1 MNHEY and CDR2 SMNVEV (reference sequence). CDR3: CAIQPPDRSVYEQYF. As DNA, the CDR3 is TGTGCCATCCAGCCCCCAGACAGGTCGGTGTACGAGCAGTACTTC.

The chain carries TRBV10-3 and TRBJ2-1; no definite D call. V gave up 4 bases and J gave up 3 bases, with 4 bases separating them. The CDR3 consists of 12 residues. Germline V gene lookup returns CDR1 ENHRY and CDR2 SYGVKD. The CDR3: CAISGDYNEQFF. The CDR3 DNA follows: TGTGCCATCAGTGGGGACTACAATGAGCAGTTCTTC.

This chain joins TRBV27 and TRBJ1-2; 10 nucleotides align to TRBD1. From germline, CDR1 is MNHEY and CDR2 SMNVEV (reference sequence). The junction had 7 bases not matched to a gene; V was cut back by 4 bases and J by 2 bases. The CDR3 totals 16 residues. The CDR3 loop is CASSWGPGQGNYGYTF. Here the CDR3 DNA reads TGTGCCAGCAGTTGGGGTCCGGGACAGGGGAACTATGGCTACACCTTC.

The chain carries TRBV6-1 and TRBJ1-4; D not certain. Between the trimmed V and J ends, which lost 0 bases and 10 bases, there was a span of 12 bases. This CDR3 comprises 14 residues. CDR1 is MNHNS, CDR2 SASEGT, per germline. The CDR3 region has the DNA TGTGCCAGCAGTGAAGCATTGGGAGGCGGAAAACTGTTTTTT. Protein product: CASSEALGGGKLFF.

This clonotype occurred a few times. The chain couples TRBV19 to TRBJ2-1; D may be TRBD1 (6 bases). Looked up from germline, CDR1 is LNHDA and CDR2 is SQIVND (reference sequence). The germline V and J ends were trimmed by 5 bases and 6 bases, with 14 bases remaining between them. The CDR3 has 14 amino acids. CDR3 in DNA: TGTGCCAGTAGTTTTCCAGGGGTTGGCAATGAGCAGTTCTTC. Translation: CASSFPGVGNEQFF. Filled out from reference TRBV19 and TRBJ2-1, the complete variable domain reads DGGITQSPKYLFRKEGQNVTLSCEQNLNHDAMYWYRQDPGQGLRLIYYSQIVNDFQKGDIAEGYSVSREKKESFPLTVTSAQKNPTAFYLCASSFPGVGNEQFFGPGTRLTVL.

The rearrangement joins TRBV5-1 to TRBJ1-4; D is possibly TRBD1 (6 bases). The V gene lost 4 bases and the J gene lost 5 bases, with 12 bases spanning the gap. CDR1 is SGHRS and CDR2 is YFSETQ in the germline V gene. This CDR3 has 14 residues. In DNA form, the CDR3 reads TGCGCCAGCAGCCCGGGGGGCGGGAATGAAAAACTGTTTTTT. It is translated as CASSPGGGNEKLFF.

This chain connects TRBV6-4 to TRBJ2-3, with TRBD2 matching 11 bases. Germline CDR1 and CDR2: MRHNA and SNTAGT. This CDR3 is built from 15 residues. The V and J ends lost 6 bases and 4 bases, in that order; junction bases with no gene match: 6. In DNA, the CDR3 is TGTGCCAGCAGCCCTAGGACTAGCGGGCCAGATACGCAGTATTTT. This gives the protein CASSPRTSGPDTQYF.

This chain links TRBV12-3 or TRBV12-4 with TRBJ1-6; D ambiguous. CDR3 length: 14 amino acids. Trimming shortened V by 2 bases and J by 9 bases, and 11 bases separated the two germline ends. The CDR3 loop is CASSLRQRGSPLHF. For the CDR3, the DNA is TGTGCCAGCAGTTTAAGGCAGCGAGGTTCACCCCTCCACTTT.

In its sample, this clonotype was seen a few times. V is TRBV18 and J is TRBJ2-4, with TRBD1 matching 7 bases. The end of the DNA fits TRBJ2-7 better, so the J call may be wrong. Per germline, CDR1 KGHSH and CDR2 LQKENI. The CDR3 runs to 15 residues. CDR3 sequence (DNA): TGTGCCAGCTCACCACCGACGAGGGGGCCCTACGAGCAGTACTTC. Translating gives CASSPPTRGPYEQYF.

This clonotype was detected a few times. The chain combines TRBV13 with TRBJ2-7, with 10 bases that match TRBD2. Trimming took 5 bases from V and 3 from J; bases not matched to a gene: 4. CDR3 size: 14 residues. Germline V CDR1 and CDR2: PRHDT, FYEKMQ (reference sequence). The CDR3 DNA reads TGTGCCAGCAGCGAAATAGCGGGAGGCTACGAGCAGTACTTC. Amino acids: CASSEIAGGYEQYF.

The chain links TRBV11-2 to TRBJ2-1; 10 bases match TRBD1. The CDR3 is 14 residues long. Unmatched junction bases numbered 3, after V lost 3 bases and J lost 7 bases. Germline V gene sequence: CDR1 SGHAT, CDR2 FQNNGV. In DNA, the CDR3 is TGTGCCAGCAGCTTCGGGACAGGGGATAATGAGCAGTTCTTC. Its translation is CASSFGTGDNEQFF.

Only a few counts were recorded for this clonotype. V usage is TRBV11-2 and J usage is TRBJ2-7; 8 bases line up with TRBD2. From germline, CDR1 is SGHAT and CDR2 FQNNGV. V lost 5 bases, J lost 4 bases, and 16 bases stayed unmatched. This CDR3 is 17 amino acids long. As DNA, the CDR3 is TGTGCCAGCAGCACAACCTCCGGGACTAGAGGGGAGTACGAGCAGTACTTC. It encodes CASSTTSGTRGEYEQYF.

V gene TRBV11-1 combines with J gene TRBJ1-4; D is undetermined. Trimming left V 3 bases short and J 5 bases short, with 10 bases between. Per germline, CDR1 SGHAT and CDR2 FQDESV (reference sequence). The CDR3 loop spans 14 amino acids. The CDR3 is CASSFRASNEKLFF. The CDR3 DNA follows: TGTGCCAGCAGCTTCAGAGCCTCCAATGAAAAACTGTTTTTT.

This clonotype turned up a few times. This chain joins TRBV6-5 and TRBJ2-1; 9 bases line up with TRBD1. From germline, CDR1 is MNHEY and CDR2 SVGAGI. Trimming at V came to 5 bases and at J to 1 base, leaving 6 bases not matched to a gene. The CDR3 extends over 16 amino acids. CDR3 region: CASSLTGTGSYNEQFF. The CDR3, as DNA: TGTGCCAGCAGTCTGACCGGGACAGGGTCCTACAATGAGCAGTTCTTC.

The rearrangement joins TRBV20-1 to TRBJ1-2; D gene unclear. In germline, CDR1 is DFQATT, CDR2 SNEGSKA (reference sequence). Trimming left V 0 bases short and J 5 bases short, with 1 base between. The CDR3 is 10 residues long. CDR3 nucleotides: TGCAGTGCTAGAGATTATGGCTACACCTTC. This encodes CSARDYGYTF.

The rearrangement joins TRBV10-3 to TRBJ2-7, with D perhaps assigned TRBD1 or TRBD2 (5 bases each). Germline CDR1 is ENHRY and CDR2 is SYGVKD. This CDR3 has 15 amino acids. Trimming took off 5 bases at V and 2 bases at J, with 16 bases between the two ends. The CDR3 DNA sequence: TGTGCCATCAGTCCCCTCGGGCAGGGAGCCTACGAGCAGTACTTC. Its translation is CAISPLGQGAYEQYF.

The chain joins TRBV5-5 to TRBJ2-1, with TRBD2 matching 11 bases. Germline CDR1 reads SGHKS; CDR2 reads YYEKEE (reference sequence). The V gene end was trimmed by 0 bases and the J gene end by 9 bases; junction bases not matched to a gene: 5. The CDR3 covers 15 residues. Written as DNA, the CDR3 is TGTGCCAGCAGCTTGGGTAGCGGGAGGGCCGTTGAGCAGTTCTTC. Translated: CASSLGSGRAVEQFF. Based on the CDR3 plus reference TRBV5-5 and TRBJ2-1, the full variable domain is DAGVTQSPTHLIKTRGQQVTLRCSPISGHKSVSWYQQVLGQGPQFIFQYYEKEERGRGNFPDRFSARQFPNYSSELNVNALLLGDSALYLCASSLGSGRAVEQFFGPGTRLTVL.

This chain uses TRBV7-9 with TRBJ1-5, with 7 bases matching TRBD1. The V segment lost 5 bases and the J segment 7 bases; nucleotides outside the gene matches: 14. The CDR3 spans 16 residues. Germline CDR1 is SEHNR and CDR2 is FQNEAQ (reference sequence). CDR3 sequence reads: CASSPGTVGLNQPQHF. The CDR3 bases are TGTGCCAGCAGCCCGGGGACAGTGGGACTAAACCAGCCCCAGCATTTT.

This sequence joins TRBV5-1 and TRBJ2-4, with D possibly being TRBD1 (5 bases). V was clipped by 5 bases and J by 15 bases, with 21 bases between them. Germline CDR1 and CDR2: SGHRS and YFSETQ. CDR3 size: 13 residues. The CDR3 DNA reads as TGCGCCAGCAGGGACACCTTATCTCACGAGCGGTACTTC. Encoded protein: CASRDTLSHERYF. The variable domain in full, completed from reference TRBV5-1 and TRBJ2-4, reads KAGVTQTPRYLIKTRGQQVTLSCSPISGHRSVSWYQQTPGQGLQFLFEYFSETQRNKGNFPGRFSGRQFSNSRSEMNVSTLELGDSALYLCASRDTLSHERYFGAGTRLSVL.

J is TRBJ2-5 and V is TRBV6-6; TRBD1 agrees at 10 bases. Germline CDR1 is MNHNY and CDR2 is SVGAGI (reference sequence). This CDR3 comprises 15 residues. J was trimmed by 5 bases and V by 7 bases; bases with no gene match: 10. In DNA form, the CDR3 reads TGTGCCAGCAAGCCGGGACAGGGGCAACGTGAGACCCAGTACTTC. Protein sequence: CASKPGQGQRETQYF.

V is TRBV4-1 and J is TRBJ2-7; the match to TRBD1 covers 10 bases. From germline, CDR1 is MGHRA and CDR2 YSYEKL. The CDR3 runs 18 residues. Trimming took 0 bases from V and 2 from J; bases not matched to a gene: 10. The CDR3 protein is CASSQDPLDRGRAYEQYF. The CDR3 nucleotides read TGCGCCAGCAGCCAAGATCCCCTTGACAGGGGGCGAGCCTACGAGCAGTACTTC.